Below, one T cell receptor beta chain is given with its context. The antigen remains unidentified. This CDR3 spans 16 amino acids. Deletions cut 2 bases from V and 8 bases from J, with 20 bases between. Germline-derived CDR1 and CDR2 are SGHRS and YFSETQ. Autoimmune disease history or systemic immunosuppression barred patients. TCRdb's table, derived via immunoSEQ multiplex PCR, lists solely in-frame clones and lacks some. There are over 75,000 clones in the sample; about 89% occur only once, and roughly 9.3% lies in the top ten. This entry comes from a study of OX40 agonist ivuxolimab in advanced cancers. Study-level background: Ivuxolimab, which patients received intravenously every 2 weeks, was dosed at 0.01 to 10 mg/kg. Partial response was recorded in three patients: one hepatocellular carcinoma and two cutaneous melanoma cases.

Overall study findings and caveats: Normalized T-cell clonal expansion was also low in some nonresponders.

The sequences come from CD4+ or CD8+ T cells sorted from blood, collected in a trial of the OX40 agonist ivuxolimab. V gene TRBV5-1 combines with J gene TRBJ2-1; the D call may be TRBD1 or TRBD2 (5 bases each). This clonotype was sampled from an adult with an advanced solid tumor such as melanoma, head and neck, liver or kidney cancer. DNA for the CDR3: TGCGCCAGCAGCTTCGGGGCACTTCTGGCAGGCGATGAGCAGTTCTTC. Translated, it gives CASSFGALLAGDEQFF.